This is a list of T cell receptor beta chains from one sample in a study of human thymus T cells. Libraries were prepared by immunoSEQ multiplex PCR; TCRdb keeps only in-frame clonotypes and omits some of them. The sample includes about 120,000 clones, around 94% of them seen just once. The sequenced sample consisted of thymus tissue. The receptors stem from a boy in the first two years of life with a congenital heart defect but otherwise immunologically healthy. Each CDR3 is given with its conserved first and last residue. Fields, in order: V gene, J gene, D gene, clone size, CDR3 protein, CDR3 DNA. A D gene is named only where the DNA matches it firmly. Size is omitted from some rows. Given values are once, few, many or a class for expanded clones.

>TRBV19|TRBJ2-4|NA|NA
CASSIFRGEEAKNIQYF
TGTGCCAGTAGTATCTTCAGAGGGGAGGAGGCCAAAAACATTCAGTACTTC
>TRBV4-1|TRBJ1-6|TRBD1|few
CASSPAGQDNSPLHF
TGCGCCAGCAGCCCCGCGGGACAGGACAATTCACCCCTCCACTTT
>TRBV6-5|TRBJ1-1|NA|NA
CASRQGTTEAFF
TGTGCCAGCAGACAGGGTACAACTGAAGCTTTCTTT
>TRBV7-9|TRBJ2-2|NA|NA
CASSSPATGELFF
TGTGCCAGCAGCTCACCCGCCACCGGGGAGCTGTTTTTT
>TRBV11-2|TRBJ2-7|TRBD1|NA
CASSSRDRDKGSGREQYF
TGTGCCAGCAGCTCCCGGGACAGGGATAAGGGGTCAGGTAGAGAGCAGTACTTC
>TRBV5-1|TRBJ2-3|NA|NA
CASSSSVYSTDTQYF
TGCGCCAGCAGTTCCAGTGTCTACTCCACAGATACGCAGTATTTT
>TRBV5-1|TRBJ1-1|TRBD1|NA
CASTGQVNTEAFF
TGCGCCAGCACCGGACAGGTGAACACTGAAGCTTTCTTT
>TRBV29-1|TRBJ2-3|NA|NA
CSDEAPRVLGTDTQYF
TGCAGCGATGAGGCCCCAAGGGTACTGGGCACAGATACGCAGTATTTT
>TRBV28|TRBJ2-7|NA|NA
CASSGKGGRSDEQYF
TGTGCCAGCAGTGGTAAAGGGGGTCGCTCCGACGAGCAGTACTTC
>TRBV10-1|TRBJ1-1|NA|NA
CASTLYILNTEAFF
TGCGCCAGCACCCTCTATATCCTGAACACTGAAGCTTTCTTT
>TRBV12-5|TRBJ2-3|NA|NA
CASGKTIPGLGTDTQYF
TGTGCTAGTGGGAAAACGATCCCAGGGTTGGGCACAGATACGCAGTATTTT
>TRBV4-1|TRBJ2-3|TRBD2|NA
CASSQENRAGGSADTQYF
TGCGCCAGCAGCCAAGAGAACCGAGCGGGGGGTAGCGCAGATACGCAGTATTTT
>TRBV7-9|TRBJ1-5|NA|NA
CASSFSGQSNQPQHF
TGTGCCAGCAGCTTTTCCGGACAGAGCAATCAGCCCCAGCATTTT
>TRBV6-6|TRBJ1-2|TRBD1|NA
CASTGGQSRYGYTF
TGTGCCAGCACCGGGGGACAGTCACGCTATGGCTACACCTTC
>TRBV4-1|TRBJ1-2|NA|once
CASSQAGQPSNYGYTF
TGCGCCAGCAGCCAAGCCGGACAGCCTTCTAACTATGGCTACACCTTC
>TRBV4-2|TRBJ2-7|NA|NA
CASSQDGQQGNSEQYF
TGTGCCAGCAGCCAAGATGGGCAACAGGGTAACTCCGAGCAGTACTTC
>TRBV6-6|TRBJ2-5|NA|NA
CASTLGRTQETQYF
TGTGCCAGCACCCTGGGACGGACCCAAGAGACCCAGTACTTC
>TRBV30|TRBJ1-6|NA|few
CAWTRDSPLHF
TGTGCCTGGACGAGGGATTCACCCCTCCACTTT
>TRBV18|TRBJ2-6|NA|NA
CASSVARGANVLTF
TGTGCCAGCTCAGTGGCTCGCGGGGCCAACGTCCTGACTTTC
>TRBV5-6|TRBJ2-1|NA|NA
CASRQRPLHNEQFF
TGTGCCAGCAGACAACGGCCCTTACACAATGAGCAGTTCTTC
>TRBV19|TRBJ2-3|NA|NA
CASSILFSSIRTDTQYF
TGTGCCAGTAGTATCCTTTTCTCTAGCATCCGCACAGATACGCAGTATTTT
>TRBV4-3|TRBJ1-5|TRBD1|NA
CASSQEAHGQGRNQPQHF
TGCGCCAGCAGCCAAGAGGCCCATGGACAGGGGCGCAATCAGCCCCAGCATTTT
>TRBV6-1|TRBJ2-7|NA|NA
CASSYRREQYF
TGTGCCAGCAGTTACCGGCGCGAGCAGTACTTC
>TRBV6-4|TRBJ2-1|TRBD1|NA
CASSDSSIPGQRSMVEQFF
TGTGCCAGCAGTGACTCGAGCATACCGGGACAGAGGTCAATGGTTGAGCAGTTCTTC
>TRBV6-1|TRBJ2-1|TRBD2|NA
CASSEIGTSGGPNEQFF
TGTGCCAGCAGTGAAATAGGGACTAGCGGGGGCCCTAATGAGCAGTTCTTC
>TRBV5-1|TRBJ2-3|TRBD1|NA
CASSSYRGGGTDTQYF
TGCGCCAGCAGCTCGTACAGGGGCGGAGGCACAGATACGCAGTATTTT
>TRBV4-3|TRBJ2-2|TRBD2|NA
CASSQAGTSGFGWGDTGELFF
TGCGCCAGCAGCCAAGCCGGGACTAGCGGGTTTGGGTGGGGGGACACCGGGGAGCTGTTTTTT
>TRBV27|TRBJ2-7|TRBD2|NA
CASSPIAGGPDEQYF
TGTGCCAGCAGTCCGATAGCGGGGGGGCCCGACGAGCAGTACTTC
>TRBV7-9|TRBJ2-7|TRBD1|NA
CASRDTGEHREQYF
TGTGCCAGCAGAGATACAGGGGAGCATCGGGAGCAGTACTTC
>TRBV4-1|TRBJ2-7|NA|once
CASSRSPGRSSYEQYF
TGCGCCAGCAGCCGGAGTCCGGGACGGAGCTCCTACGAGCAGTACTTC
>TRBV28|TRBJ2-2|TRBD1|NA
CASISRDRGLYTGELFF
TGTGCCAGCATTTCCCGGGACAGGGGATTGTACACCGGGGAGCTGTTTTTT
>TRBV4-1|TRBJ1-6|NA|NA
CASSDIGAEDNSPLHF
TGCGCCAGCAGCGATATAGGGGCCGAGGATAATTCACCCCTCCACTTT